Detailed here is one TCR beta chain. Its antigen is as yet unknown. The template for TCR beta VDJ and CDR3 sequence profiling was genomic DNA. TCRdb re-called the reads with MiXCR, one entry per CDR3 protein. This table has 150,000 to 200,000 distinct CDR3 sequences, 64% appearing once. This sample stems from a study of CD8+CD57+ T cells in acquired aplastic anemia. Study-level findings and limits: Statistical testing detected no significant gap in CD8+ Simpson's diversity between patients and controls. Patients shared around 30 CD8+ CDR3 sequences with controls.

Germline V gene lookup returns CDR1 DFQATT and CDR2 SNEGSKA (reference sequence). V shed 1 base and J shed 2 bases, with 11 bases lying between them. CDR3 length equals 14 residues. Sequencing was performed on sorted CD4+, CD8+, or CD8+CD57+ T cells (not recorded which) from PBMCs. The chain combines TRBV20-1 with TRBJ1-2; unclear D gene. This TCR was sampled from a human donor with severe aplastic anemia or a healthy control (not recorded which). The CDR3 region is CSARGPSGNYGYTF. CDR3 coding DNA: TGCAGTGCTAGAGGACCGTCTGGGAACTATGGCTACACCTTC.